The 17 T cell receptor beta chains below all came from one sample that was sequenced in a study of blood T cell repertoires in COVID-19 (TCRdb year 2020). The library came from the immunoSEQ multiplex PCR assay. The immuneACCESS repertoire file appears here via TCRdb, limited to in-frame rearrangements. These files lack a portion of the clones; in checked studies, under half of the deficit traces to unresolved V genes, and the cause of the others is not known. The sample includes about 160,000 clones, with 86% observed a single time. Jointly, the top ten make up roughly 3.4% of the sample. Sequences were obtained from peripheral blood. The receptors come from a man between 65 and 85 years old with acute or convalescent COVID-19.

The V call is TRBV29-1, the J call TRBJ1-1; 9 bases match TRBD1. In germline, CDR1 is SQVTM, CDR2 ANQGSEA. The CDR3 is 14 amino acids. Trimming removed 2 bases from V and 0 bases from J; junction bases left unmatched: 1. The CDR3 DNA follows: TGCAGCGTTGAAAGGACAGGGGTGAACACTGAAGCTTTCTTT. This translates into CSVERTGVNTEAFF.

V is TRBV4-3 and J is TRBJ2-7, with 9 bases aligning to TRBD1. The CDR3 consists of 16 residues. Germline CDR1 and CDR2: LGHNA and YSLEER. Germline trimming cut 4 bases from V and 5 bases from J; bases unmatched to any gene: 12. CDR3 loop: CASSLDSGQGVNEQYF. The CDR3 DNA reads TGCGCCAGCAGCCTTGATTCGGGACAGGGAGTCAACGAGCAGTACTTC.

The CDR3: CASSWTGGTNEKLFF. The CDR3 region has the DNA TGTGCCAGCAGTTGGACAGGGGGGACTAATGAAAAACTGTTTTTT. The chain couples TRBV28 to TRBJ1-4; TRBD1 aligns across 10 bases. The germline V gene has CDR1 MDHEN and CDR2 SYDVKM. After removal of 4 bases from V and 2 bases from J, the junction contained 1 base not matched to a gene. The CDR3 runs to 15 residues.

The V gene is TRBV24-1, the J gene TRBJ2-7; 11 nucleotides match TRBD1. The CDR3 runs 15 residues. CDR1 KGHDR and CDR2 SFDVKD come from the germline V gene. V gave up 3 bases and J gave up 7 bases; unmatched junction bases: 7. CDR3 nucleotide sequence: TGTGCCACCAGTGATATGGACAGGGGGCTGAGTGAGCAGTACTTC. This sequence encodes CATSDMDRGLSEQYF.

The chain uses TRBV5-4 and TRBJ2-7, with 12 bases matching TRBD2. The trim removed 4 bases at V and 6 bases at J, leaving 17 bases unmatched. The germline V gene encodes CDR1 SGHNT and CDR2 YYREEE (reference sequence). The CDR3 consists of 18 residues. The chain's CDR3 is CASSPPGLAGLASREQYF. CDR3 DNA: TGTGCCAGCAGCCCCCCGGGACTAGCGGGCCTCGCGTCGCGCGAGCAGTACTTC.

The rearrangement links TRBV30 to TRBJ2-5, with TRBD2 as a possible D gene (6 bases). With 1 base removed from V and 6 bases from J, the gap between germline ends came to 18 bases. Germline V CDR1 and CDR2: GTSNPN, SVGIG (reference sequence). This CDR3 has 15 amino acids. The CDR3 region has the DNA TGTGCCTGGAGTGGACTAGTTAGAACCTCGAAGACCCAGTACTTC. This encodes CAWSGLVRTSKTQYF.

V gene TRBV5-1 combines with J gene TRBJ1-6, with 8 bases fitting TRBD1. The CDR3 totals 15 residues. With 4 bases clipped from V and 7 bases from J, the junction kept 7 bases outside the gene matches. The germline CDR1 and CDR2 sequences are SGHRS and YFSETQ. The CDR3 reads CASSGPGQENSPLHF. The CDR3 DNA reads as TGCGCCAGCAGCGGGCCGGGACAGGAGAATTCACCCCTCCACTTT.

This sequence joins TRBV6-5 and TRBJ2-7; 12 bases agree with TRBD1. Germline V gene sequence: CDR1 MNHEY, CDR2 SVGAGI. This CDR3 has 15 amino acids. Trimming cost V 7 bases and J 4 bases; bases outside gene matches: 8. The chain's CDR3 is CASTLGQGASYEQYF. The CDR3 coding sequence is TGTGCCAGCACCCTGGGACAGGGGGCAAGTTACGAGCAGTACTTC.

The V gene is TRBV15, the J gene TRBJ2-1; the D is unclear. The CDR3 is made up of 15 amino acids. The germline V gene encodes CDR1 LNHNV and CDR2 YYDKDF (reference sequence). Trimming pared 0 bases from V and 2 bases from J, leaving 8 bases between. CDR3 sequence reads: CATSRDLAAYNEQFF. CDR3 in DNA: TGTGCCACCAGCAGAGATCTGGCAGCCTACAATGAGCAGTTCTTC.

This chain connects TRBV11-2 to TRBJ2-7; D is perhaps TRBD1 (5 bases). CDR3 length equals 11 residues. Trimming took 8 bases from V and 6 from J, leaving 11 bases between them. Germline CDR1 and CDR2: SGHAT and FQNNGV. The CDR3, as DNA: TGTGCCAGCGCCAGGGTTGGCGAGCAGTACTTC. This sequence encodes CASARVGEQYF. Looking up the rest from reference TRBV11-2 and TRBJ2-7 gives the full variable domain: EAGVAQSPRYKIIEKRQSVAFWCNPISGHATLYWYQQILGQGPKLLIQFQNNGVVDDSQLPKDRFSAERLKGVDSTLKIQPAKLEDSAVYLCASARVGEQYFGPGTRLTVT.

The V call is TRBV5-1, the J call TRBJ2-1, with 15 nucleotides matching TRBD2. The V gene's germline CDR1 is SGHRS and CDR2 YFSETQ. The length of the CDR3 is 16 residues. With 3 bases clipped from V and 8 bases from J, the junction kept 6 bases outside the gene matches. CDR3 DNA: TGCGCCAGCAGCTCGGGACTAGCGGGAGGATGGGATGAGCAGTTCTTC. Protein sequence: CASSSGLAGGWDEQFF.

The CDR3 nucleotides are TGTGCCAGCAGCTCACGGGGTTCTCCCTACGAGCAGTACTTC. Translation: CASSSRGSPYEQYF. The chain joins TRBV7-9 to TRBJ2-7; the D gene is possibly TRBD2 (5 bases). Trimming cost V 4 bases and J 2 bases, with 12 bases left between them. CDR3 length equals 14 residues. The germline CDR1 and CDR2 sequences are SEHNR and FQNEAQ (reference sequence).

The chain has TRBV9 and TRBJ1-3; D may be TRBD1 (5 bases). This CDR3 spans 18 amino acids. V was trimmed by 0 bases and J by 2 bases, leaving 18 bases between them. From germline, CDR1 is SGDLS and CDR2 YYNGEE. The CDR3 DNA sequence: TGTGCCAGCAGCGTAGCAGAAGGGACTGCCTTAACTGGAAACACCATATATTTT. Its protein is CASSVAEGTALTGNTIYF.

The chain couples TRBV27 to TRBJ2-2; 8 bases align to TRBD2. This CDR3 is 15 amino acids long. Germline V lookup: CDR1 MNHEY, CDR2 SMNVEV (reference sequence). V dropped 7 bases and J dropped 5; count of bases not matched to a gene: 9. This CDR3 reads CASKWREVGTGELFF. Here the CDR3 DNA reads TGTGCCAGCAAGTGGCGGGAGGTTGGGACCGGGGAGCTGTTTTTT.

This chain links TRBV5-4 with TRBJ2-5, with 7 bases identical to TRBD1. V trimming: 0 bases; J trimming: 2 bases; junction bases outside the gene matches: 1. Germline-derived CDR1 and CDR2 are SGHNT and YYREEE (reference sequence). The CDR3 length is 14 residues. CDR3 residues: CASSLETGQETQYF. As DNA, the CDR3 is TGTGCCAGCAGCTTGGAGACAGGGCAAGAGACCCAGTACTTC.

The chain couples TRBV5-1 to TRBJ2-3; D uncertain. The CDR3 spans 15 residues. Germline V gene lookup returns CDR1 SGHRS and CDR2 YFSETQ. The germline V and J ends were trimmed by 0 bases and 2 bases, with 10 bases remaining between them. The CDR3 bases are TGCGCCAGCAGCTTGGATGAGCCGCTCACAGATACGCAGTATTTT. This gives the protein CASSLDEPLTDTQYF.

The chain employs TRBV5-1 and TRBJ2-3; 7 bases map to TRBD2. This CDR3 contains 15 residues. The germline gives CDR1 SGHRS, CDR2 YFSETQ. V shed 2 bases and J 5 bases; nucleotides not matched to a gene: 8. Here the CDR3 reads CASSFGREWGDTQYF. The CDR3, as DNA: TGCGCCAGCAGCTTCGGGCGGGAGTGGGGAGATACGCAGTATTTT.